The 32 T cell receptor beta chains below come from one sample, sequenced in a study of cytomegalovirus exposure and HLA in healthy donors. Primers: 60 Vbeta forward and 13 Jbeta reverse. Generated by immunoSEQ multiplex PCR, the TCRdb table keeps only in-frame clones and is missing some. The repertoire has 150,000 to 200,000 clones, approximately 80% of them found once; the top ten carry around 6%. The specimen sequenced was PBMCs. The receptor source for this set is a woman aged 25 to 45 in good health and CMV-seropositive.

In DNA, the CDR3 is TGTGCCAGCAGGACTAGCGATCAAAGGAGCCAGTACTTC. It specifies CASRTSDQRSQYF. V and J are TRBV14 and TRBJ2-5; 8 bases map to TRBD2. The CDR3 contains 13 residues. V shed 6 bases and J 10 bases; nucleotides not matched to a gene: 10. CDR1 and CDR2 (germline): SGHDN, FVKESK.

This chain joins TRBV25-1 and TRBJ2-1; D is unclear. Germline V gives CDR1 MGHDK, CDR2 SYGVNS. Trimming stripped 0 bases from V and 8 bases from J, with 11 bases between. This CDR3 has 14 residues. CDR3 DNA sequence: TGTGCCAGCAGTGAATACTCCATTTCGGATGAGCAGTTCTTC. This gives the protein CASSEYSISDEQFF.

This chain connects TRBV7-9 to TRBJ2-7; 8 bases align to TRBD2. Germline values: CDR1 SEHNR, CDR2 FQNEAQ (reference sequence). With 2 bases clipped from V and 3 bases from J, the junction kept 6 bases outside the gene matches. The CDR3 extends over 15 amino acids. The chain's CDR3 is CASSLRRGGDYEQYF. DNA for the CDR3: TGTGCCAGCAGCTTACGTCGGGGGGGGGACTACGAGCAGTACTTC.

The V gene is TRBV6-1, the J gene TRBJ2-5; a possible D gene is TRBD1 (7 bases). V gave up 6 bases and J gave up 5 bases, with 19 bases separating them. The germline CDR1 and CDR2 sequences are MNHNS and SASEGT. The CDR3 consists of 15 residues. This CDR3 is CASSIGQAGGETQYF. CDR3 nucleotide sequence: TGTGCCAGCAGCATCGGACAGGCTGGGGGGGAGACCCAGTACTTC.

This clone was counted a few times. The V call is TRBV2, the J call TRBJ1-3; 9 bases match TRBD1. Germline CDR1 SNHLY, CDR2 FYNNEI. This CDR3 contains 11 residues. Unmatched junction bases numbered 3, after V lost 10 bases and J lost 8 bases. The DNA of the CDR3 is TGTGCCACGGACAGGGGCCACACCATATATTTT. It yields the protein CATDRGHTIYF.

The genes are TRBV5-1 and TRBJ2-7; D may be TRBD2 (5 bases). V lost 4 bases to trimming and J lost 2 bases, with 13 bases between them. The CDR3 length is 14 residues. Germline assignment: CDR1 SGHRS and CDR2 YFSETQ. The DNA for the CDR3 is TGCGCCAGCAGCCCATCGAGCGGAACCTACGAGCAGTACTTC. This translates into CASSPSSGTYEQYF.

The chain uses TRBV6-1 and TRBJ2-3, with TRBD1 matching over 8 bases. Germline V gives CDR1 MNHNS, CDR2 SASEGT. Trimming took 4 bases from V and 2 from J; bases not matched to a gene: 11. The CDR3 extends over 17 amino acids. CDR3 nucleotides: TGTGCCAGCAGTGGTCGCAGGGGGCGAGGGGACACAGATACGCAGTATTTT. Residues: CASSGRRGRGDTDTQYF.

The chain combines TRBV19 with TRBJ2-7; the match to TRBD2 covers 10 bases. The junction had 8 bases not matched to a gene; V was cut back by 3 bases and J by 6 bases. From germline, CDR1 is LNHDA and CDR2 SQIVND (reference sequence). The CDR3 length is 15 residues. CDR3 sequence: CASSMELAGTGEQYF. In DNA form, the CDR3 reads TGTGCCAGTAGTATGGAACTAGCGGGGACAGGCGAGCAGTACTTC.

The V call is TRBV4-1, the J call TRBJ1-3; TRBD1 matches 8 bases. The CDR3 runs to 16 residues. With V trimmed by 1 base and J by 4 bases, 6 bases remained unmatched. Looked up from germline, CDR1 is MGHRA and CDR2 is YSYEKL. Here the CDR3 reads CASSQGTGLGGNTIYF. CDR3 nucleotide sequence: TGCGCCAGCAGCCAAGGGACAGGGCTTGGAGGAAACACCATATATTTT.

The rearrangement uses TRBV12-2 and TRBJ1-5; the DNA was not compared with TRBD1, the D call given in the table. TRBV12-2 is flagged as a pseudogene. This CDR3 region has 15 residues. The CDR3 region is CASRLGALSNQPQHF. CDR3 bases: TGTGCAAGTCGCTTGGGGGCACTTAGCAATCAGCCCCAGCATTTT.

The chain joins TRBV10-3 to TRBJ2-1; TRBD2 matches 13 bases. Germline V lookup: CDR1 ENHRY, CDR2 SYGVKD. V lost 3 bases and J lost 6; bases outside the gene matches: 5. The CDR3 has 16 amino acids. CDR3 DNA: TGTGCCATCAGTGATAGGACTAGCGGGAGAGGCAATGAGCAGTTCTTC. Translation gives CAISDRTSGRGNEQFF.

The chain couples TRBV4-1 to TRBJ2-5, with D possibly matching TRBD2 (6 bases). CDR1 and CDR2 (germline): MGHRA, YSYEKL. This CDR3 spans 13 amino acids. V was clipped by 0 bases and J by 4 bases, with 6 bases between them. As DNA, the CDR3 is TGCGCCAGCAGCCAAGAGGGGGGAGAGACCCAGTACTTC. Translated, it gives CASSQEGGETQYF.

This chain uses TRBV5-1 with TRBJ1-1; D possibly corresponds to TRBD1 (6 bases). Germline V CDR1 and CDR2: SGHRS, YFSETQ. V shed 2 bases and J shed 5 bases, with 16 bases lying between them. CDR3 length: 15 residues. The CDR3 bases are TGCGCCAGCAGCTTCCTACAGGGCGTTGGAACTGAAGCTTTCTTT. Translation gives CASSFLQGVGTEAFF.

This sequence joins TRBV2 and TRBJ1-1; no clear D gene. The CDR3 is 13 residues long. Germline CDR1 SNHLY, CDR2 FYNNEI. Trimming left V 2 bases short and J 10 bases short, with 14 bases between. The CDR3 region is CASSELRGAAAFF. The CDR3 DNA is TGTGCCAGCAGTGAACTGCGGGGAGCCGCAGCTTTCTTT. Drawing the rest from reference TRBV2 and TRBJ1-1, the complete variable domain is EPEVTQTPSHQVTQMGQEVILRCVPISNHLYFYWYRQILGQKVEFLVSFYNNEISEKSEIFDDQFSVERPDGSNFTLKIRSTKLEDSAMYFCASSELRGAAAFFGQGTRLTVV.

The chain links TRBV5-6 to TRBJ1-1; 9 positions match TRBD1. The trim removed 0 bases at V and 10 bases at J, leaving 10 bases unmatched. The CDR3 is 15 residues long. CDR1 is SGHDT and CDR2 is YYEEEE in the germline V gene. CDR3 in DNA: TGTGCCAGCAGCTTGGAAGGCCCCCCGACAGGGGGAGCTTTCTTT. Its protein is CASSLEGPPTGGAFF.

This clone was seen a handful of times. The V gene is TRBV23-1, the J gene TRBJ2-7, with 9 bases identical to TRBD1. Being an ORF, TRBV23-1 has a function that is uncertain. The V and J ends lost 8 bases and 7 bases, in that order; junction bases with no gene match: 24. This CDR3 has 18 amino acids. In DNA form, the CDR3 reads TGCGCCAGCGGGCGACTTAGGGACAGGGCCTCCCCGCTCGGAGAGCAGTACTTC. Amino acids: CASGRLRDRASPLGEQYF.

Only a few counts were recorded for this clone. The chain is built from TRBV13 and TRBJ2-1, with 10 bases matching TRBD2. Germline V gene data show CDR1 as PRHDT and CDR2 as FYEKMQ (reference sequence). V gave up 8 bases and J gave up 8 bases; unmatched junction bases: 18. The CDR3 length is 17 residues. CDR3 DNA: TGTGCCAGCGCGATAGGGGGGGCTACTAGCGGGGTGCATGAGCAGTTCTTC. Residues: CASAIGGATSGVHEQFF. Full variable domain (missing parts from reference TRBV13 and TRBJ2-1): AAGVIQSPRHLIKEKRETATLKCYPIPRHDTVYWYQQGPGQDPQFLISFYEKMQSDKGSIPDRFSAQQFSDYHSELNMSSLELGDSALYFCASAIGGATSGVHEQFFGPGTRLTVL.

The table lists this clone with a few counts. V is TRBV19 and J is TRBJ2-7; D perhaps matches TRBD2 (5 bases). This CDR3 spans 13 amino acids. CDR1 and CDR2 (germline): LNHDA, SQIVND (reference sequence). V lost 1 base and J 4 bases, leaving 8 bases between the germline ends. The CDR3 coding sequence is TGTGCCAGTAGTATAGGGTCGGGATACGAGCAGTACTTC. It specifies CASSIGSGYEQYF.

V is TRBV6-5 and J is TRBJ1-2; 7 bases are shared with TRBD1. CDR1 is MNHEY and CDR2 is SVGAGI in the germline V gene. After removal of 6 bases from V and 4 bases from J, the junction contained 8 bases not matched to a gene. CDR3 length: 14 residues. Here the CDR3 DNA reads TGTGCCAGCAGGCCGACAGGGAGACTCTATGGCTACACCTTC. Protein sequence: CASRPTGRLYGYTF.

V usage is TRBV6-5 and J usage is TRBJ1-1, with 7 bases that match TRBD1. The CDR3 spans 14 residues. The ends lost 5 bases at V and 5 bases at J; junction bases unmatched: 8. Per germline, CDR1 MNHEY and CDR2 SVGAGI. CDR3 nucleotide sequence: TGTGCCAGCAGTCAAGGGACAGCAGTAACTGAAGCTTTCTTT. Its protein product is CASSQGTAVTEAFF.

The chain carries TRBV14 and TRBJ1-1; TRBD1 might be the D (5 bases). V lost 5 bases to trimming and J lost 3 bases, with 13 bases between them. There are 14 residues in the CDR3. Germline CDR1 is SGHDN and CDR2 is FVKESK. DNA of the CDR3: TGTGCCAGCAGCTCCCTACGGGGGGACACTGAAGCTTTCTTT. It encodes CASSSLRGDTEAFF.

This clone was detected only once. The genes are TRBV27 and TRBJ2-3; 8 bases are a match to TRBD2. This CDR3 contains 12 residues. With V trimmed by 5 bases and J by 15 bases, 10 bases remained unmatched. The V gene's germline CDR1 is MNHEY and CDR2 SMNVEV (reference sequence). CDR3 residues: CASSTLAGIHYF. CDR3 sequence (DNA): TGTGCCAGCAGTACGTTAGCGGGAATCCACTATTTT.

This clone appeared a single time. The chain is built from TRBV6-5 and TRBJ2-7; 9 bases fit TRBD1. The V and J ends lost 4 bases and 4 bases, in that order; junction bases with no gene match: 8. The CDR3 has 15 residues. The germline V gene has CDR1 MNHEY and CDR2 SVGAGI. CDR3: CASSSYGTGLYEQYF. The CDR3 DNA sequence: TGTGCCAGCAGTTCCTACGGGACAGGGCTTTACGAGCAGTACTTC.

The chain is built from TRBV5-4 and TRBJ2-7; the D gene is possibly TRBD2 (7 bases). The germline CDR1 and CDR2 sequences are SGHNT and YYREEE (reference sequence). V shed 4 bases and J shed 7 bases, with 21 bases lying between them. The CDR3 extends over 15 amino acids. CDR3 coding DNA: TGTGCCAGCAGCGCCGAGGCGGGGGCCTTGAGGGAGCAGTACTTC. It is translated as CASSAEAGALREQYF.

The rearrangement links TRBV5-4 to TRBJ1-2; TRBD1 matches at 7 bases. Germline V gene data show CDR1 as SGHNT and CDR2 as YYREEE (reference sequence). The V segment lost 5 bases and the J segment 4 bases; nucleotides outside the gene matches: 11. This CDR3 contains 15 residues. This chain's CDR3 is CASRGGQELTYGYTF. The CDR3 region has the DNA TGTGCCAGCAGGGGCGGACAGGAGCTGACCTATGGCTACACCTTC. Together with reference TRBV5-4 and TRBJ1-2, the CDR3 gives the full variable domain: ETGVTQSPTHLIKTRGQQVTLRCSSQSGHNTVSWYQQALGQGPQFIFQYYREEENGRGNFPPRFSGLQFPNYSSELNVNALELDDSALYLCASRGGQELTYGYTFGSGTRLTVV.

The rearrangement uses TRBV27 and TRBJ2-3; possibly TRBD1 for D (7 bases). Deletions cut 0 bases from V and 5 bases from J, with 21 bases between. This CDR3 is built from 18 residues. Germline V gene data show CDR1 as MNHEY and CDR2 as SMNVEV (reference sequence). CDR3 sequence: CASSLSRRGRRGGDTQYF. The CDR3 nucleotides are TGTGCCAGCAGTTTATCCCGCAGGGGGAGACGGGGAGGAGATACGCAGTATTTT.

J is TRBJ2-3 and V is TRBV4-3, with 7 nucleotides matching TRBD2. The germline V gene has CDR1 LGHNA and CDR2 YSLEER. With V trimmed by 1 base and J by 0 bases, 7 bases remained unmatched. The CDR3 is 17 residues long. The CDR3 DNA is TGCGCCAGCAGCCAAGCAGTTCTAGCGGCTAGCACAGATACGCAGTATTTT. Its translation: CASSQAVLAASTDTQYF.

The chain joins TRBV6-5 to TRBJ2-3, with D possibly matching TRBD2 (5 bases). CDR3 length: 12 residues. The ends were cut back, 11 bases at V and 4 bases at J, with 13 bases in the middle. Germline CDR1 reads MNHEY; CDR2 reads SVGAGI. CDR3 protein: CAGGRGPDTQYF. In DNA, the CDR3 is TGTGCCGGAGGACGGGGTCCAGATACGCAGTATTTT.

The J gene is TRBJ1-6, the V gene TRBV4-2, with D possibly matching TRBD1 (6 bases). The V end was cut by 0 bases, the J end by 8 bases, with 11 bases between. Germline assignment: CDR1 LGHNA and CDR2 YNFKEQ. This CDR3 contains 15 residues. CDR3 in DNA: TGTGCCAGCAGCCAAGATTGGGGGGGCGATTCACCCCTCCACTTT. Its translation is CASSQDWGGDSPLHF.

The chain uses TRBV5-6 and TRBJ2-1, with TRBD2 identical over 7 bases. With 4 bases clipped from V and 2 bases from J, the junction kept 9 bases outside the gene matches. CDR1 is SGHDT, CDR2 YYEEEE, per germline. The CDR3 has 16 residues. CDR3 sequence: CASSLGRLVTYNEQFF. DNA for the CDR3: TGTGCCAGCAGCCTCGGGAGGCTCGTTACCTACAATGAGCAGTTCTTC.

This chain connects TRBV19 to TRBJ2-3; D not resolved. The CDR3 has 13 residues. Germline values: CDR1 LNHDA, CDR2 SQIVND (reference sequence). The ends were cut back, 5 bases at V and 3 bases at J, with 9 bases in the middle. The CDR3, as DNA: TGTGCCAGTAGTTCCCTGAGAACAGATACGCAGTATTTT. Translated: CASSSLRTDTQYF.

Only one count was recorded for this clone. CDR3 loop: CASSSHRSYGANVLTF. The CDR3 bases are TGTGCCAGCAGCTCCCACCGATCCTACGGGGCCAACGTCCTGACTTTC. The chain carries TRBV11-2 and TRBJ2-6; D gene unclear. The V and J ends lost 4 bases and 4 bases respectively, with 14 bases between them. The CDR3 consists of 16 residues. The germline gives CDR1 SGHAT, CDR2 FQNNGV. Complete variable domain (other parts from reference TRBV11-2 and TRBJ2-6): EAGVAQSPRYKIIEKRQSVAFWCNPISGHATLYWYQQILGQGPKLLIQFQNNGVVDDSQLPKDRFSAERLKGVDSTLKIQPAKLEDSAVYLCASSSHRSYGANVLTFGAGSRLTVL.